Listed here are 32 T cell receptor beta chains from one sample, sequenced in a study of identifying expanded T cells in peripheral blood (dated by TCRdb to the late 2010s). The library relied on the immunoSEQ multiplex PCR assay. Imported from immuneACCESS, the table was reduced by TCRdb to in-frame sequences with V and J called. These copies leave out some clones; in studies compared against another copy, an unresolved V gene accounts for under half, and the cause of the remainder is not known. Here the sample has about 94,000 clones; 88% occur a single time. The top ten hold 4.5% to 7% of the sample. The source material was blood. The origin of the receptors is a person aged 18 to 75 in good health.

The rearrangement joins TRBV12-5 to TRBJ2-1; the match to TRBD2 covers 8 bases. Germline V gene lookup returns CDR1 LGHNT and CDR2 FRNRAP. J lost 9 bases, V lost 0 bases, and 7 bases had no gene match. The CDR3 covers 15 residues. The CDR3 region is CASGLVLAEGSEQFF. For the CDR3, the DNA is TGTGCTAGTGGTTTGGTACTAGCGGAGGGCAGTGAGCAGTTCTTC.

This clone was seen only a few times. The rearrangement links TRBV19 to TRBJ2-7; perhaps TRBD2 as D (6 bases). V lost 5 bases to trimming and J lost 1 base, with 15 bases between them. CDR3 length: 15 amino acids. In germline, CDR1 is LNHDA, CDR2 SQIVND (reference sequence). CDR3 in amino acids: CASSLKVRGSYEQYF. In DNA form, the CDR3 reads TGTGCCAGTAGTCTGAAAGTGCGGGGATCCTACGAGCAGTACTTC.

The chain links TRBV5-1 to TRBJ2-4; D is perhaps TRBD2 (6 bases). Trimming took off 3 bases at V and 1 base at J, with 14 bases between the two ends. In germline, CDR1 is SGHRS, CDR2 YFSETQ. The CDR3 sequence is 16 residues long. For the CDR3, the DNA is TGCGCCAGCAGCTGGTACGGGGGACCGGCCAAAAACATTCAGTACTTC. It codes for CASSWYGGPAKNIQYF.

The V and J genes are TRBV9 and TRBJ1-3; TRBD1 matches at 8 bases. This CDR3 comprises 16 residues. CDR1 and CDR2 from the germline V gene are SGDLS and YYNGEE. The V segment lost 3 bases and the J segment 4 bases; nucleotides outside the gene matches: 9. CDR3 DNA: TGTGCCAGCAGCGCAACTACAGGGGGATCCGGAAACACCATATATTTT. Amino acids: CASSATTGGSGNTIYF.

This chain uses TRBV11-2 with TRBJ1-2; unclear D gene. The CDR3 has 12 residues. Trimming took 8 bases from V and 6 from J, leaving 13 bases between them. Germline CDR1 is SGHAT and CDR2 is FQNNGV. The CDR3 loop is CASGARMDGYTF. CDR3 nucleotide sequence: TGTGCCAGCGGCGCACGAATGGATGGCTACACCTTC.

The V gene is TRBV5-1, the J gene TRBJ2-3, with D hard to call. The CDR3 loop spans 15 amino acids. V lost 1 base, J lost 1 base, and 10 bases lay in between. Germline-derived CDR1 and CDR2 are SGHRS and YFSETQ. The CDR3 loop reads CASSLRGRGTDTQYF. CDR3 coding DNA: TGCGCCAGCAGCTTGCGAGGCCGGGGCACAGATACGCAGTATTTT. Complete variable domain (other parts from reference TRBV5-1 and TRBJ2-3): KAGVTQTPRYLIKTRGQQVTLSCSPISGHRSVSWYQQTPGQGLQFLFEYFSETQRNKGNFPGRFSGRQFSNSRSEMNVSTLELGDSALYLCASSLRGRGTDTQYFGPGTRLTVL.

The chain employs TRBV5-1 and TRBJ1-1; D may be TRBD1 (6 bases). The germline V and J ends were trimmed by 0 bases and 1 base, with 16 bases remaining between them. CDR1 and CDR2 (germline): SGHRS, YFSETQ. This CDR3 has 17 amino acids. CDR3 sequence reads: CASSLAGQGSWNTEAFF. The DNA of the CDR3 is TGCGCCAGCAGCTTGGCCGGGCAGGGGTCGTGGAACACTGAAGCTTTCTTT.

The chain employs TRBV2 and TRBJ1-2, with TRBD1 as a possible D gene (5 bases). Trimming took 6 bases from V and 4 from J, leaving 18 bases between them. This CDR3 contains 15 residues. Germline CDR1 and CDR2: SNHLY and FYNNEI. The CDR3, as DNA: TGTGCCAGCAGCGAGGGACTCCAACCTCCCTATGGCTACACCTTC. It is translated as CASSEGLQPPYGYTF.

The V gene is TRBV19, the J gene TRBJ2-1, with D hard to call. Germline lookup yields CDR1 LNHDA and CDR2 SQIVND (reference sequence). The CDR3 is 13 amino acids. Trimming removed 3 bases at V and 0 bases at J, with 3 bases between. The CDR3 loop is CASSIISYNEQFF. The CDR3 DNA is TGTGCCAGTAGTATTATCTCCTACAATGAGCAGTTCTTC.

This chain uses TRBV7-2 with TRBJ1-2; TRBD1 aligns across 7 bases. Germline loops: CDR1 SGHTA, CDR2 FQGNSA. The CDR3 runs 13 residues. Losses at the gene ends were 5 bases for V and 2 bases for J; bases not matched to a gene: 2. CDR3 bases: TGTGCCAGCAGCCAGGGACAGAACTATGGCTACACCTTC. This codes for CASSQGQNYGYTF. Together with reference TRBV7-2 and TRBJ1-2, the CDR3 gives the full variable domain: GAGVSQSPSNKVTEKGKDVELRCDPISGHTALYWYRQSLGQGLEFLIYFQGNSAPDKSGLPSDRFSAERTGGSVSTLTIQRTQQEDSAVYLCASSQGQNYGYTFGSGTRLTVV.

The V call is TRBV19, the J call TRBJ1-2; TRBD1 agrees at 7 bases. This CDR3 is built from 15 residues. The trim removed 6 bases at V and 4 bases at J, leaving 11 bases unmatched. Per germline, CDR1 LNHDA and CDR2 SQIVND (reference sequence). In DNA, the CDR3 is TGTGCCAGTAGAAGTCTGGGACAGATATTCTATGGCTACACCTTC. It translates to CASRSLGQIFYGYTF.

This clone was picked up one time. The rearrangement links TRBV7-2 to TRBJ2-1, with a possible D match to TRBD2 (6 bases). CDR3 length: 15 amino acids. Trimming pared 3 bases from V and 4 bases from J, leaving 13 bases between. Looked up from germline, CDR1 is SGHTA and CDR2 is FQGNSA. The DNA of the CDR3 is TGTGCCAGCAGCTTTGGCGGAGGGGTTTACAATGAGCAGTTCTTC. Translated: CASSFGGGVYNEQFF.

The chain has TRBV28 and TRBJ1-2, with 10 bases identical to TRBD1. This CDR3 is built from 15 residues. After removal of 6 bases from V and 0 bases from J, the junction contained 4 bases not matched to a gene. The V gene's germline CDR1 is MDHEN and CDR2 SYDVKM. Written as DNA, the CDR3 is TGTGCCAGCAGGCCAGGGACAGGGGCTAACTATGGCTACACCTTC. It translates to CASRPGTGANYGYTF.

The chain carries TRBV4-2 and TRBJ1-2, with TRBD1 as a possible D gene (6 bases). There are 16 residues in the CDR3. Looked up from germline, CDR1 is LGHNA and CDR2 is YNFKEQ. V was pared by 0 bases and J by 2 bases, with 13 bases between. The CDR3 DNA reads TGTGCCAGCAGCCAAGAGGTGGGGACACCCAACTATGGCTACACCTTC. Translating it yields CASSQEVGTPNYGYTF.

This clone was seen a single time. The chain has TRBV4-1 and TRBJ1-1; the D gene is possibly TRBD1 (5 bases). The ends were cut back, 1 base at V and 4 bases at J, with 22 bases in the middle. Germline assignment: CDR1 MGHRA and CDR2 YSYEKL. This CDR3 spans 18 amino acids. The CDR3 DNA reads as TGCGCCAGCAGCCAAGGAAGAGTGACGAGGGGACGAGGCACTGAAGCTTTCTTT. Translating gives CASSQGRVTRGRGTEAFF.

This chain links TRBV27 with TRBJ1-5; D ambiguous. Germline V gene sequence: CDR1 MNHEY, CDR2 SMNVEV (reference sequence). Trimming shortened V by 6 bases and J by 1 base, and 7 bases separated the two germline ends. The CDR3 runs 13 residues. The chain's CDR3 is CASSPGSNQPQHF. The CDR3 DNA follows: TGTGCCAGCAGCCCCGGGAGCAATCAGCCCCAGCATTTT.

The V call is TRBV14, the J call TRBJ1-2; D gene uncertain. The CDR3 has 11 amino acids. CDR1 is SGHDN and CDR2 is FVKESK in the germline V gene. V lost 2 bases and J lost 8, with 6 bases in between. CDR3 residues: CASSQTGGYTF. CDR3 nucleotides: TGTGCCAGCAGCCAAACGGGGGGCTACACCTTC.

The CDR3 here is CASSELGDEQYF. Written as DNA, the CDR3 is TGTGCCAGCAGTGAATTGGGTGACGAGCAGTACTTC. This rearrangement joins TRBV25-1 to TRBJ2-7; D not resolved. The CDR3 has 12 amino acids. Germline values: CDR1 MGHDK, CDR2 SYGVNS. The V and J ends lost 1 base and 5 bases respectively, with 6 bases between them.

The chain has TRBV7-6 and TRBJ1-3; a weak D match, TRBD1 (5 bases). Germline V gene lookup returns CDR1 SGHVS and CDR2 FNYEAQ. With 1 base removed from V and 4 bases from J, the gap between germline ends came to 5 bases. The CDR3 is 13 residues long. CDR3 DNA: TGTGCCAGCAGCTTAGGGACAGGAAACACCATATATTTT. Translating it yields CASSLGTGNTIYF.

The V call is TRBV2, the J call TRBJ2-2; tentatively, D is TRBD2 (6 bases). Trimming removed 4 bases at V and 6 bases at J, with 12 bases between. CDR3 size: 14 residues. Germline loops: CDR1 SNHLY, CDR2 FYNNEI. CDR3 DNA: TGTGCCAGCAGTGGCACTAGCTTTGCCGGGGAGCTGTTTTTT. This codes for CASSGTSFAGELFF.

The chain couples TRBV6-5 to TRBJ2-1; 13 positions match TRBD2. CDR1 and CDR2 from the germline V gene are MNHEY and SVGAGI. V shed 5 bases, J shed 8 bases, and the junction held 6 bases outside the gene matches. The CDR3 has 15 amino acids. The CDR3 DNA is TGTGCCAGCAGTCGGACTAGCGGGGGTGTATATGAGCAGTTCTTC. Encoded protein: CASSRTSGGVYEQFF.

The chain uses TRBV27 and TRBJ1-4; D possibly corresponds to TRBD1 (5 bases). The CDR3 runs to 15 residues. CDR1 MNHEY and CDR2 SMNVEV come from the germline V gene (reference sequence). The germline V and J ends were trimmed by 6 bases and 6 bases, with 17 bases remaining between them. Written as DNA, the CDR3 is TGTGCCAGCAGACTCGGGGGAGGCCAACATGAAAAACTGTTTTTT. Translated: CASRLGGGQHEKLFF.

This clone was recorded a few times. The chain employs TRBV30 and TRBJ1-6; D unresolved. CDR1 and CDR2 from the germline V gene are GTSNPN and SVGIG (reference sequence). CDR3 length equals 12 residues. The V gene lost 2 bases and the J gene lost 8 bases, with 7 bases spanning the gap. The CDR3 sequence is CAWSNQYSPLHF. The CDR3 DNA reads TGTGCCTGGAGTAATCAGTATTCACCCCTCCACTTT.

The rearrangement joins TRBV7-8 to TRBJ2-1; 9 positions agree with TRBD2. The CDR3 sequence is 17 residues long. V trimming: 5 bases; J trimming: 5 bases; junction bases outside the gene matches: 13. Germline V CDR1 and CDR2: SGHVS, FQNEAQ. DNA for the CDR3: TGTGCCAGCAGCCCAAAGGCTAGCGGGAATATGAACAATGAGCAGTTCTTC. It encodes CASSPKASGNMNNEQFF.

The table lists this clone with a count of one. The rearrangement links TRBV5-1 to TRBJ2-3; 8 bases map to TRBD1. CDR1 and CDR2 (germline): SGHRS, YFSETQ. The CDR3 is 16 residues long. After removal of 4 bases from V and 5 bases from J, the junction contained 12 bases not matched to a gene. CDR3 bases: TGCGCCAGCAGCCTAGGAGGGGCCAGGGGGCAAGATACGCAGTATTTT. The encoded protein is CASSLGGARGQDTQYF.

With respect to this clone: This probably arose from a read error, given a far larger clone one base away. This same CDR3 is encoded by further DNA sequences in the sample. The chain has TRBV30 and TRBJ1-2; TRBD1 agrees at 7 bases. Germline V gene lookup returns CDR1 GTSNPN and CDR2 SVGIG (reference sequence). The CDR3 is made up of 11 amino acids. V was clipped by 4 bases and J by 4 bases; unmatched bases: 0. Here the CDR3 reads CAWTGGYGYTF. The CDR3 DNA sequence: TGTGCCTGGACAGGGGGCTATGGCTACACCTTC.

This clone was seen just once. The chain recombines TRBV4-1 with TRBJ1-4, with 7 bases aligning to TRBD1. This CDR3 has 19 amino acids. Germline lookup yields CDR1 MGHRA and CDR2 YSYEKL. With 0 bases clipped from V and 0 bases from J, the junction kept 10 bases outside the gene matches. CDR3 nucleotides: TGCGCCAGCAGCCAAGAAGGTACAGGGGCAGTTGCAACTAATGAAAAACTGTTTTTT. Protein: CASSQEGTGAVATNEKLFF.

This sequence joins TRBV5-1 and TRBJ2-1, with TRBD1 matching 10 bases. Germline lookup yields CDR1 SGHRS and CDR2 YFSETQ. The J segment lost 4 bases and the V segment lost 4 bases, leaving 5 bases of the junction unmatched. CDR3 length: 15 amino acids. The CDR3 nucleotides read TGCGCCAGCAGCGGGTGGACAGGGGGATACAATGAGCAGTTCTTC. Translating gives CASSGWTGGYNEQFF. The whole variable domain, filled in from reference TRBV5-1 and TRBJ2-1, reads KAGVTQTPRYLIKTRGQQVTLSCSPISGHRSVSWYQQTPGQGLQFLFEYFSETQRNKGNFPGRFSGRQFSNSRSEMNVSTLELGDSALYLCASSGWTGGYNEQFFGPGTRLTVL.

The CDR3 DNA reads TGCGCCAGCAGCCCCGGCCAGCTAAATTCACCCCTCCACTTT. This encodes CASSPGQLNSPLHF. The chain joins TRBV5-1 to TRBJ1-6; D not resolved. From germline, CDR1 is SGHRS and CDR2 YFSETQ. The CDR3 is made up of 14 amino acids. Between the trimmed V and J ends, which lost 4 bases and 7 bases, there was a span of 12 bases.

This chain links TRBV12-5 with TRBJ2-1; 11 bases align to TRBD2. The trim removed 6 bases at V and 8 bases at J, leaving 6 bases unmatched. The CDR3 is 14 amino acids. Germline V gives CDR1 LGHNT, CDR2 FRNRAP. In DNA form, the CDR3 reads TGTGCTAGTGGCGTTAGCGGGGGGGCGGATGAGCAGTTCTTC. It specifies CASGVSGGADEQFF.

This chain joins TRBV6-5 and TRBJ1-6, with D possibly being TRBD1 (6 bases). The CDR3 runs 15 residues. CDR1 is MNHEY, CDR2 SVGAGI, per germline. V dropped 5 bases and J dropped 7 bases, with 15 bases sitting between them. CDR3 in amino acids: CASSPPQGRNSPLHF. CDR3 DNA sequence: TGTGCCAGCAGTCCCCCACAGGGAAGAAATTCACCCCTCCACTTT.

V usage is TRBV2 and J usage is TRBJ2-1, with D perhaps assigned TRBD1 or TRBD2 (5 bases each). The CDR3 has 16 residues. Germline loops: CDR1 SNHLY, CDR2 FYNNEI. V was cut by 3 bases and J by 15 bases, with 27 bases left in between. CDR3 nucleotides: TGTGCCAGCAGTGATGCTGCAGGGACGCCGTTCGCTACAGGGTTCTTC. Amino acids: CASSDAAGTPFATGFF.